A selection of T cell receptor beta chains follows, all from one sample in a study of shared clonotypes between healthy human individuals. The protocol was immunoSEQ multiplex PCR, while the TCRdb copy is restricted to in-frame clones and leaves out a portion. The profile shows around 940,000 clones, more than 75% of them singletons. Sequencing was done on a sample of memory CD4+ T cells sorted from blood. These receptors were collected from a man aged 18 to 30 in good health. Each CDR3 is given with its conserved first and last residue. A D gene is named only where the DNA matches it firmly. Not all rows give a size; the values are once, few, many and, for expanded clones, a class.

V gene	clone size	J gene	CDR3 length	D gene	CDR3 protein	CDR3 DNA
TRBV4-1	.	TRBJ2-1	15	.	CASSPGGAGSNEQFF	TGCGCCAGCAGCCCCGGGGGCGCGGGGTCCAATGAGCAGTTCTTC
TRBV5-5	.	TRBJ2-2	13	.	CASSLGPTGELFF	TGTGCCAGCAGCTTGGGGCCTACCGGGGAGCTGTTTTTT
TRBV11-3	.	TRBJ1-6	13	.	CASSWTVNSPLHF	TGTGCCAGCAGCTGGACGGTGAATTCACCCCTCCACTTT
TRBV10-3	.	TRBJ2-3	16	.	CAIGVTGASEGDTQYF	TGTGCCATCGGGGTAACCGGGGCTAGCGAGGGAGATACGCAGTATTTT
TRBV9	.	TRBJ1-3	16	.	CASTLLEGGAENTIYF	TGTGCCAGCACCCTCCTTGAAGGGGGGGCCGAAAACACCATATATTTT
TRBV9	few	TRBJ2-2	15	TRBD1	CASSIWDRNTGELFF	TGTGCCAGCAGCATTTGGGACAGAAACACCGGGGAGCTGTTTTTT
TRBV18	.	TRBJ1-2	16	.	CASSLGPSSVNYGYTF	TGTGCCAGCTCACTCGGACCTAGTTCCGTTAACTATGGCTACACCTTC
TRBV21-1	.	TRBJ1-4	15	.	CASSHKGGPGEKLFF	TGTGCCAGCAGCCATAAGGGGGGGCCGGGAGAAAAACTGTTTTTT
TRBV5-6	few	TRBJ2-3	16	TRBD2	CASSQPSGGAADTQYF	TGTGCCAGCAGTCAGCCTAGCGGGGGGGCTGCAGATACGCAGTATTTT
TRBV5-4	.	TRBJ2-5	16	.	CASSLFPIGGQETQYF	TGTGCCAGCAGCTTGTTCCCCATTGGGGGGCAAGAGACCCAGTACTTC
TRBV19	few	TRBJ2-7	14	TRBD1	CASSRRQGVNEQYF	TGTGCCAGTAGTAGAAGACAGGGGGTAAACGAGCAGTACTTC
TRBV5-1	.	TRBJ2-7	15	TRBD1	CASRPTGTILYEQYF	TGCGCCAGCAGGCCGACAGGGACAATACTCTACGAGCAGTACTTC
TRBV5-1	few	TRBJ2-5	14	TRBD1	CASSRDRAQETQYF	TGCGCCAGCAGTCGGGACAGGGCTCAAGAGACCCAGTACTTC
TRBV18	.	TRBJ2-3	10	.	CASSRDTQYF	TGTGCCAGCTCTCGAGATACGCAGTATTTT
TRBV6-6	.	TRBJ2-1	16	TRBD2	CASSYYKRERYNEQFF	TGTGCCAGCAGTTACTACAAGCGGGAGCGCTACAATGAGCAGTTCTTC
TRBV7-3	.	TRBJ2-7	16	TRBD1	CASSPTGTGSFDEQYF	TGTGCCAGCAGCCCTACCGGGACAGGGTCGTTCGACGAGCAGTACTTC
TRBV5-6	.	TRBJ1-1	14	.	CASSLRALNTEAFF	TGTGCCAGCAGCTTGCGAGCACTGAACACTGAAGCTTTCTTT
TRBV13	.	TRBJ2-7	15	TRBD2	CASSLGRAGVYEQYF	TGTGCCAGCAGCTTAGGAAGAGCGGGGGTCTACGAGCAGTACTTC
TRBV27	.	TRBJ2-1	12	.	CASSRTENEQFF	TGTGCCAGCAGTCGTACAGAAAATGAGCAGTTCTTC
TRBV27	many	TRBJ2-5	15	TRBD1	CASTFLGGSRETQYF	TGTGCCAGCACTTTCCTAGGGGGCTCCCGTGAGACCCAGTACTTC
TRBV2	once	TRBJ2-7	13	.	CASSGPGAYEQYF	TGTGCCAGCAGTGGGCCGGGAGCCTACGAGCAGTACTTC
TRBV7-8	.	TRBJ2-2	16	.	CASSRDWGRNTGELFF	TGTGCCAGCAGCCGAGATTGGGGACGTAACACCGGGGAGCTGTTTTTT
TRBV5-5	.	TRBJ2-7	11	.	CASSSSYEQYF	TGTGCCAGCAGTTCGTCCTACGAGCAGTACTTC
TRBV25-1	.	TRBJ1-2	13	TRBD1	CASSYTGGGGYTF	TGTGCCAGCAGTTACACAGGGGGAGGCGGCTACACCTTC
TRBV20-1	once	TRBJ2-7	11	.	CSALTSYEQYF	TGCAGTGCTCTCACCAGCTACGAGCAGTACTTC
TRBV7-9	.	TRBJ2-1	11	.	CASSSYTEQFF	TGTGCCAGCAGCTCTTACACCGAGCAGTTCTTC
TRBV27	few	TRBJ2-7	16	TRBD2	CASSLASASGSYEQYF	TGTGCCAGCAGTTTAGCATCGGCTAGCGGGAGTTACGAGCAGTACTTC
TRBV29-1	.	TRBJ2-2	14	.	CSVEGTVNTGELFF	TGCAGCGTTGAAGGGACGGTGAACACCGGGGAGCTGTTTTTT
TRBV5-6	.	TRBJ2-2	16	TRBD1	CASSLRDRVRTGELFF	TGTGCCAGCAGCTTGCGGGACAGGGTTCGTACCGGGGAGCTGTTTTTT
TRBV27	.	TRBJ1-5	14	TRBD1	CASSTGTANQPQHF	TGTGCCAGCAGTACCGGGACAGCCAATCAGCCCCAGCATTTT
TRBV4-2	few	TRBJ1-2	17	TRBD1	CASSLDPQDRVNYGYTF	TGTGCCAGCAGCCTAGACCCCCAAGACAGGGTGAACTATGGCTACACCTTC
TRBV2	.	TRBJ2-3	15	TRBD2	CASSLRLADTDTQYF	TGTGCCAGCAGTCTCCGACTAGCGGACACAGATACGCAGTATTTT
TRBV5-4	few	TRBJ2-2	17	TRBD2	CASSLGAGGLGTGELFF	TGTGCCAGCAGCTTAGGAGCGGGGGGCCTTGGGACCGGGGAGCTGTTTTTT
TRBV30	.	TRBJ2-7	11	.	CAWTGTYEQYF	TGTGCCTGGACAGGGACCTACGAGCAGTACTTC
TRBV6-5	.	TRBJ2-3	15	.	CASSYGLGDTDTQYF	TGTGCCAGCAGTTACGGGCTAGGGGACACAGATACGCAGTATTTT
TRBV6-4	.	TRBJ2-6	17	TRBD2	CASRGLAGGSGANVLTF	TGTGCCAGCAGGGGACTAGCGGGAGGCTCTGGGGCCAACGTCCTGACTTTC
TRBV9	.	TRBJ1-2	14	TRBD1	CASSEQTGGYGYTF	TGTGCCAGCAGCGAGCAAACAGGGGGCTATGGCTACACCTTC
TRBV19	few	TRBJ2-7	16	.	CASSALRLVGASEQYF	TGTGCCAGTAGCGCCCTGAGGTTAGTGGGAGCGTCTGAGCAGTACTTC
TRBV6-1	.	TRBJ2-3	15	.	CASSLDFSYTDTQYF	TGTGCCAGCAGTTTGGACTTTTCCTACACAGATACGCAGTATTTT
TRBV20-1	few	TRBJ2-7	11	.	CSASVGTEQYF	TGCAGTGCTTCTGTAGGGACCGAGCAGTACTTC
TRBV6-5	.	TRBJ2-5	14	TRBD1	CASSRDRGRETQYF	TGTGCCAGCAGTAGGGACAGGGGGCGGGAGACCCAGTACTTC
TRBV25-1	few	TRBJ2-7	12	.	CASRPGLMEQYF	TGTGCCAGCAGACCCGGCCTTATGGAGCAGTACTTC